Below are 30 T cell receptor beta chains sequenced from a single sample in a study of beta chain features in type 1 diabetes. Study observations and caveats: All four CD4+ subsets of Type 1 diabetes patients contained TCRB CDR3s that were moderately but significantly shorter.

Sequencing targeted expressed TCRB transcripts, as all isolated RNA had been reverse transcribed. Some clones are missing from TCRdb's copy, which holds only in-frame ones; the method was immunoSEQ multiplex PCR. Here the sample spans around 280,000 clones, approximately 16% being singletons. These receptors' targets are unknown. Sequencing was performed on naive CD4+ T cells from blood. These receptors all come from a man younger than 30 with type 1 diabetes.

The chain has TRBV7-9 and TRBJ1-4, with 7 bases matching TRBD1. In germline, CDR1 is SEHNR, CDR2 FQNEAQ (reference sequence). The CDR3 extends over 16 amino acids. Trimming cost V 7 bases and J 3 bases; bases outside gene matches: 11. DNA of the CDR3: TGTGCCAGCACCGTTGATCCGCAGGGGGCTAATGAAAAACTGTTTTTT. Its translation: CASTVDPQGANEKLFF. The whole variable domain, filled in from reference TRBV7-9 and TRBJ1-4, reads DTGVSQNPRHKITKRGQNVTFRCDPISEHNRLYWYRQTLGQGPEFLTYFQNEAQLEKSRLLSDRFSAERPKGSFSTLEIQRTEQGDSAMYLCASTVDPQGANEKLFFGSGTQLSVL.

This clone occurred a few times. J is TRBJ2-7 and V is TRBV5-1, with D tentatively TRBD1 (6 bases). Germline CDR1 and CDR2: SGHRS and YFSETQ. Trimming took 10 bases from V and 0 from J, leaving 14 bases between them. The CDR3 loop spans 13 amino acids. CDR3 bases: TGCGCCGGGTGCAGGGGTATCTCCTACGAGCAGTACTTC. Translated: CAGCRGISYEQYF.

This clone was found a few times. The chain has TRBV27 and TRBJ2-1, with a tentative D call TRBD2 (6 bases). V was clipped by 6 bases and J by 7 bases, with 13 bases between them. This CDR3 has 13 residues. Germline CDR1 MNHEY, CDR2 SMNVEV (reference sequence). This CDR3 reads CASRATGGNEQFF. CDR3 nucleotides: TGTGCCAGCAGGGCGACTGGGGGGAATGAGCAGTTCTTC.

This clone showed up just a few times. This chain uses TRBV5-8 with TRBJ2-7, with TRBD2 matching over 9 bases. V shed 4 bases, J shed 0 bases, and the junction held 8 bases outside the gene matches. The CDR3 spans 16 residues. Germline lookup yields CDR1 SGHTS and CDR2 YDEGEE. CDR3 in amino acids: CASSPVAGDSSYEQYF. The CDR3 DNA reads TGTGCCAGCAGCCCGGTAGCGGGAGACAGCTCCTACGAGCAGTACTTC.

The V gene is TRBV28, the J gene TRBJ2-1; 14 bases match TRBD2. Germline V gives CDR1 MDHEN, CDR2 SYDVKM. V trimming: 4 bases; J trimming: 7 bases; junction bases outside the gene matches: 15. The length of the CDR3 is 19 residues. The CDR3 is CASSSQGLAGGLSRNEQFF. CDR3 nucleotides: TGTGCCAGCAGTTCCCAAGGACTAGCGGGGGGACTCTCGAGGAATGAGCAGTTCTTC.

The chain recombines TRBV27 with TRBJ1-2; D possibly corresponds to TRBD1 (6 bases). The CDR3 is made up of 14 amino acids. V was trimmed by 5 bases and J by 1 base, leaving 11 bases between them. Per germline, CDR1 MNHEY and CDR2 SMNVEV (reference sequence). The CDR3 DNA reads TGTGCCAGCAGTCCGACAGGAAATAACTATGGCTACACCTTC. Its translation is CASSPTGNNYGYTF.

V is TRBV23-1 and J is TRBJ1-1; 9 nucleotides match TRBD1. TRBV23-1 is identified as an open reading frame with a role that is uncertain. The CDR3 covers 15 residues. V was clipped by 7 bases and J by 5 bases; unmatched bases: 11. Here the CDR3 reads CASNADRGNGTEAFF. CDR3 coding DNA: TGCGCCAGCAATGCTGACAGGGGGAACGGGACTGAAGCTTTCTTT.

V is TRBV5-4 and J is TRBJ1-1; no clear D gene. The ends were cut back, 4 bases at V and 5 bases at J, with 18 bases in the middle. Germline V gene lookup returns CDR1 SGHNT and CDR2 YYREEE (reference sequence). The CDR3 runs 15 residues. The CDR3 DNA reads TGTGCCAGCAGCCGAGTTGGAGGGCGGAATACTGAAGCTTTCTTT. Translation gives CASSRVGGRNTEAFF.

This clone has just a few counts. The gene calls are TRBV4-3 and TRBJ1-6, with D maybe TRBD1 (6 bases). Trimming took off 4 bases at V and 7 bases at J, with 17 bases between the two ends. Germline V lookup: CDR1 LGHNA, CDR2 YSLEER. The CDR3 loop spans 16 amino acids. The CDR3 DNA reads as TGCGCCAGCAGCCGGCGACAGGCTTTAGGAAATTCACCCCTCCACTTT. Its translation: CASSRRQALGNSPLHF.

The V and J genes are TRBV7-9 and TRBJ1-4; TRBD1 aligns across 8 bases. This CDR3 has 14 amino acids. The V segment lost 5 bases and the J segment 7 bases; nucleotides outside the gene matches: 6. Germline loops: CDR1 SEHNR, CDR2 FQNEAQ (reference sequence). The CDR3 reads CASSKDRGGEKLFF. The DNA for the CDR3 is TGTGCCAGCAGCAAAGACAGGGGCGGTGAAAAACTGTTTTTT.

The rearrangement uses TRBV11-2 and TRBJ2-5; the match to TRBD2 covers 10 bases. The V gene end was trimmed by 5 bases and the J gene end by 2 bases; junction bases not matched to a gene: 5. The CDR3 covers 15 residues. Germline-derived CDR1 and CDR2 are SGHAT and FQNNGV. CDR3 residues: CASSLNSGGQETQYF. CDR3 nucleotides: TGTGCCAGCAGCCTAAATAGCGGGGGGCAAGAGACCCAGTACTTC.

This clone was seen more than once but under ten times. The chain is built from TRBV28 and TRBJ2-1; weak D call: TRBD1 (6 bases). The CDR3 is 18 residues long. Germline loops: CDR1 MDHEN, CDR2 SYDVKM. Trimming shortened V by 0 bases and J by 10 bases, and 25 bases separated the two germline ends. The CDR3 DNA follows: TGTGCCAGCAGTTTATGGAAGACGGGACACCCTTCTAAATGGGAGCAGTTCTTC. This gives the protein CASSLWKTGHPSKWEQFF.

The genes are TRBV12-5 and TRBJ2-5; the D gene is possibly TRBD2 (6 bases). From germline, CDR1 is LGHNT and CDR2 FRNRAP. The ends were cut back, 0 bases at V and 5 bases at J, with 16 bases in the middle. This CDR3 region has 16 residues. The CDR3 is CASGLVPSAWGETQYF. CDR3 in DNA: TGTGCTAGTGGTTTGGTGCCTAGCGCTTGGGGGGAGACCCAGTACTTC.

This clone has more than one count but fewer than ten. Within the sample, other DNA sequences also encode this same CDR3. The CDR3, as DNA: TGCAGCGGCGGACTAGCGGGAGGCAATGAGCAGTTCTTC. Protein sequence: CSGGLAGGNEQFF. The chain uses TRBV29-1 and TRBJ2-1, with 14 positions matching TRBD2. CDR1 and CDR2 from the germline V gene are SQVTM and ANQGSEA. The CDR3 has 13 residues. Trimming at V came to 7 bases and at J to 6 bases, leaving 2 bases not matched to a gene.

This clone was counted between two and nine times. The CDR3 sequence is CASSTGTGIDEQYF. The CDR3 DNA is TGTGCCAGCTCCACCGGGACAGGGATCGACGAGCAGTACTTC. V usage is TRBV18 and J usage is TRBJ2-7; 9 bases fit TRBD1. The J segment lost 5 bases and the V segment lost 6 bases, leaving 8 bases of the junction unmatched. The CDR3 runs to 14 residues. Germline CDR1 reads KGHSH; CDR2 reads LQKENI.

The chain joins TRBV19 to TRBJ1-2, with 8 bases matching TRBD1. There are 13 residues in the CDR3. V shed 7 bases and J 4 bases; nucleotides not matched to a gene: 5. In germline, CDR1 is LNHDA, CDR2 SQIVND (reference sequence). The CDR3 loop reads CASTGQGVYGYTF. CDR3 bases: TGTGCCAGTACCGGACAGGGAGTCTATGGCTACACCTTC.

V gene TRBV7-2 combines with J gene TRBJ1-2; 8 positions match TRBD1. This CDR3 is built from 14 residues. Germline-derived CDR1 and CDR2 are SGHTA and FQGNSA. V shed 5 bases and J 8 bases; nucleotides not matched to a gene: 10. CDR3 sequence reads: CASSPGGTSGGYTF. The CDR3 DNA follows: TGTGCCAGCAGCCCAGGGGGCACAAGTGGCGGCTACACCTTC.

This clone has a handful of counts. The chain combines TRBV9 with TRBJ2-5, with D possibly matching TRBD1 (8 bases). Germline CDR1 SGDLS, CDR2 YYNGEE. This CDR3 has 14 amino acids. Trimming removed 4 bases at V and 5 bases at J, with 15 bases between. The CDR3 here is CASSLDRGGETQYF. DNA for the CDR3: TGTGCCAGCAGCCTCGACAGGGGAGGGGAGACCCAGTACTTC.

This clone turned up a few times. The rearrangement uses TRBV10-3 and TRBJ2-7, with 12 bases aligning to TRBD1. Trimming at V came to 2 bases and at J to 3 bases, leaving 2 bases not matched to a gene. CDR1 and CDR2 from the germline V gene are ENHRY and SYGVKD. This CDR3 has 15 residues. The CDR3 DNA follows: TGTGCCATCAGTGAGGGGACAGGGGGCGTCTACGAGCAGTACTTC. Its translation: CAISEGTGGVYEQYF.

There are a few counts of this clone. V is TRBV7-2 and J is TRBJ2-7; TRBD1 matches at 7 bases. The CDR3 extends over 14 amino acids. Per the germline V gene, CDR1 is SGHTA and CDR2 is FQGNSA. Losses at the gene ends were 4 bases for V and 0 bases for J; bases not matched to a gene: 3. Here the CDR3 DNA reads TGTGCCAGCAGCTCGGGACAGAGCTCCTACGAGCAGTACTTC. It translates to CASSSGQSSYEQYF.

The chain joins TRBV28 to TRBJ2-7; TRBD2 agrees at 8 bases. The ends lost 5 bases at V and 2 bases at J; junction bases unmatched: 8. Per the germline V gene, CDR1 is MDHEN and CDR2 is SYDVKM. The CDR3 length is 15 residues. The CDR3 bases are TGTGCCAGCAGTCCCGTAGCGGGACGAACCTACGAGCAGTACTTC. As protein: CASSPVAGRTYEQYF.

This clone was counted between two and nine times. The chain couples TRBV19 to TRBJ2-6; D is perhaps TRBD1 (5 bases). V dropped 3 bases and J dropped 3 bases, with 9 bases sitting between them. The CDR3 runs 15 residues. Germline V gene sequence: CDR1 LNHDA, CDR2 SQIVND (reference sequence). The CDR3 sequence: CASSIPQGGANVLTF. The CDR3 DNA sequence: TGTGCCAGTAGTATTCCGCAGGGTGGGGCCAACGTCCTGACTTTC.

This chain connects TRBV6-5 to TRBJ1-1; D is perhaps TRBD1 (6 bases). CDR1 is MNHEY and CDR2 is SVGAGI in the germline V gene. The CDR3 consists of 11 residues. V lost 11 bases and J 5 bases, leaving 12 bases between the germline ends. CDR3 DNA sequence: TGTGCCGTAACAGGGTCGACTGAAGCTTTCTTT. Its protein product is CAVTGSTEAFF.

V is TRBV5-5 and J is TRBJ2-6, with 7 bases aligning to TRBD2. The CDR3 has 15 residues. Germline lookup yields CDR1 SGHKS and CDR2 YYEKEE (reference sequence). The ends lost 5 bases at V and 2 bases at J; junction bases unmatched: 4. The CDR3 protein is CASRYGLAGANVLTF. The CDR3 DNA follows: TGTGCCAGCAGATATGGACTAGCTGGGGCCAACGTCCTGACTTTC.

The rearrangement joins TRBV7-9 to TRBJ1-2, with no clear D. Germline V gene data show CDR1 as SEHNR and CDR2 as FQNEAQ (reference sequence). V lost 0 bases and J 1 base, leaving 9 bases between the germline ends. There are 15 residues in the CDR3. For the CDR3, the DNA is TGTGCCAGCAGCTTAGCGCTTTACTTTAACTATGGCTACACCTTC. Residues: CASSLALYFNYGYTF. Supplemented by reference TRBV7-9 and TRBJ1-2, the full variable domain reads DTGVSQNPRHKITKRGQNVTFRCDPISEHNRLYWYRQTLGQGPEFLTYFQNEAQLEKSRLLSDRFSAERPKGSFSTLEIQRTEQGDSAMYLCASSLALYFNYGYTFGSGTRLTVV.

This clone was seen only a few times. The genes are TRBV6-1 and TRBJ2-7, with 7 bases fitting TRBD1. The CDR3 spans 15 residues. The junction had 10 bases not matched to a gene; V was cut back by 5 bases and J by 3 bases. Germline V lookup: CDR1 MNHNS, CDR2 SASEGT. CDR3 bases: TGTGCCAGCAGTAGAGGAGACAGGGCACTCTACGAGCAGTACTTC. Protein: CASSRGDRALYEQYF.

A remark on this clone: Other DNA variants within this sample encode the same CDR3. The V gene is TRBV30, the J gene TRBJ1-1; TRBD1 aligns across 7 bases. This CDR3 has 13 residues. V shed 1 base and J 2 bases; nucleotides not matched to a gene: 1. From germline, CDR1 is GTSNPN and CDR2 SVGIG (reference sequence). For the CDR3, the DNA is TGTGCCTGGAGTGGACAGGGTAACACTGAAGCTTTCTTT. This translates into CAWSGQGNTEAFF.

The rearrangement links TRBV12-5 to TRBJ2-5, with 7 bases lining up with TRBD2. The CDR3 is made up of 16 amino acids. Trimming at V came to 2 bases and at J to 3 bases, leaving 9 bases not matched to a gene. Germline assignment: CDR1 LGHNT and CDR2 FRNRAP. The CDR3: CASGLSLGGVEETQYF. Here the CDR3 DNA reads TGTGCTAGTGGTTTGTCATTGGGAGGGGTCGAAGAGACCCAGTACTTC.

V gene TRBV29-1 combines with J gene TRBJ1-1; a possible D gene is TRBD1 (6 bases). The germline V gene encodes CDR1 SQVTM and CDR2 ANQGSEA. With 3 bases removed from V and 0 bases from J, the gap between germline ends came to 8 bases. The CDR3 is 13 residues long. The CDR3 spells CSVDGQLNTEAFF. DNA for the CDR3: TGCAGCGTTGATGGACAGTTGAACACTGAAGCTTTCTTT.

This clone was counted a few times. The rearrangement uses TRBV27 and TRBJ1-1; no clear D. The CDR3 is 13 residues long. V was trimmed by 8 bases and J by 0 bases, leaving 10 bases between them. The germline V gene has CDR1 MNHEY and CDR2 SMNVEV (reference sequence). The CDR3 region has the DNA TGTGCCAGCGGCAAGGAGTTGAACACTGAAGCTTTCTTT. Its protein product is CASGKELNTEAFF.